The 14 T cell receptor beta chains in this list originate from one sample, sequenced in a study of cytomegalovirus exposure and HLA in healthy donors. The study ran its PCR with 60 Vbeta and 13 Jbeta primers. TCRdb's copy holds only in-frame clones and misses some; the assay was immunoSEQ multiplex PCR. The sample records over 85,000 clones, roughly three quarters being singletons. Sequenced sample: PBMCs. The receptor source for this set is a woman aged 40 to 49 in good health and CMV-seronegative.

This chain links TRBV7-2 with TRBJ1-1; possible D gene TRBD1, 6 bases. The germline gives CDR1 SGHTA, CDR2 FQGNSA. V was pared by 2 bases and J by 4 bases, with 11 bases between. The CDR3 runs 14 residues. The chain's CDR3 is CASSLNGGGTEAFF. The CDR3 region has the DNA TGTGCCAGCAGCTTAAATGGGGGCGGCACTGAAGCTTTCTTT.

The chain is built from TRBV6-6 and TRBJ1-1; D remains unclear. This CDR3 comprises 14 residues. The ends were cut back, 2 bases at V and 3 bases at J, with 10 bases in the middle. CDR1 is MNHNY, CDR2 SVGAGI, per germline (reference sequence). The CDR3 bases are TGTGCCAGCAGTTACGGAGCGAGGGACACTGAAGCTTTCTTT. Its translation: CASSYGARDTEAFF.

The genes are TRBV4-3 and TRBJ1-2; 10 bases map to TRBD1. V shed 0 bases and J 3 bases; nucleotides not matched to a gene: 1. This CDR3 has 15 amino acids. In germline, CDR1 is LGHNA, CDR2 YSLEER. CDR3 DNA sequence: TGCGCCAGCAGCCAAGACGGGACAGGGGACTATGGCTACACCTTC. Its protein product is CASSQDGTGDYGYTF.

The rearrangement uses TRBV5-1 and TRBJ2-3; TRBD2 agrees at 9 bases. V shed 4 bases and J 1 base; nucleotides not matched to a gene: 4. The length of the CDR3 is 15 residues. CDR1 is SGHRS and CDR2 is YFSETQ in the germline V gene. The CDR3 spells CASSPGLAGTDTQYF. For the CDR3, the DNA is TGCGCCAGCAGCCCGGGACTAGCTGGCACAGATACGCAGTATTTT.

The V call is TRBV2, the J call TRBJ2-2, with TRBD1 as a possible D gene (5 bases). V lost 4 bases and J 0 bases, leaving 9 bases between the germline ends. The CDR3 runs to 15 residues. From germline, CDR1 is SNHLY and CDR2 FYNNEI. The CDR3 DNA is TGTGCCAGCAGTGTATGGGGCGCGAACACCGGGGAGCTGTTTTTT. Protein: CASSVWGANTGELFF.

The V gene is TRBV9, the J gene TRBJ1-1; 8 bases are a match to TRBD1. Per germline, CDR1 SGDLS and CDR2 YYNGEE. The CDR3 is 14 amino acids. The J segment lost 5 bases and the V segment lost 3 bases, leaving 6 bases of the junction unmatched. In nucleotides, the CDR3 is TGTGCCAGCAGCGCGGGGACAGGAGAAACTGAAGCTTTCTTT. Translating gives CASSAGTGETEAFF.

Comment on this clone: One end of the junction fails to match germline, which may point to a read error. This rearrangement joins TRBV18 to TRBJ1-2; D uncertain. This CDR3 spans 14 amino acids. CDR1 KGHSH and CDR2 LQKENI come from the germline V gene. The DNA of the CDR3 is TGTGCCAGCTCACCACACGCCGAGGCATATGGCTACCCCTTC. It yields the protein CASSPHAEAYGYPF.

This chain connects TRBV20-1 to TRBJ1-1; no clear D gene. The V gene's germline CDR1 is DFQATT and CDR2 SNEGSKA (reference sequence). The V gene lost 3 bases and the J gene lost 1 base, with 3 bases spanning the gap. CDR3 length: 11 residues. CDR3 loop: CSASKNTEAFF. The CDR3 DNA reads TGCAGTGCTAGCAAGAACACTGAAGCTTTCTTT.

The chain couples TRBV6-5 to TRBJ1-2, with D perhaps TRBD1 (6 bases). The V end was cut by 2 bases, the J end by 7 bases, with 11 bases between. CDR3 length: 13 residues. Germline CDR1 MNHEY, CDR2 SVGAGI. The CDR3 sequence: CASSYMQGSGYTF. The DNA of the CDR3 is TGTGCCAGCAGTTACATGCAGGGGTCTGGCTACACCTTC.

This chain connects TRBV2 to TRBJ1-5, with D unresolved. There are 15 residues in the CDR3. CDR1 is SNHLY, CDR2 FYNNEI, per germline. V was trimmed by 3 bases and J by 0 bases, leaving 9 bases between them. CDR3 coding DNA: TGTGCCAGCAGTGAGTCACACAATAGCAATCAGCCCCAGCATTTT. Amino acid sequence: CASSESHNSNQPQHF.

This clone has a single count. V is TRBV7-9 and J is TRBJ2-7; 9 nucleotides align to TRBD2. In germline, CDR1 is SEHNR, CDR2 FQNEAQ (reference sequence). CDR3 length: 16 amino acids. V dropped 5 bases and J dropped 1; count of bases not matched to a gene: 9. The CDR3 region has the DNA TGTGCCAGCAGCCCCACTCGCGCGGGGGGGTCCTACGAGCAGTACTTC. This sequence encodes CASSPTRAGGSYEQYF.

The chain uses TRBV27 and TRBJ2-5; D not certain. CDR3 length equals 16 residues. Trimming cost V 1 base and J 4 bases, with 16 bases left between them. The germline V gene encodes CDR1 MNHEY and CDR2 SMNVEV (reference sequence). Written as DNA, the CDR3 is TGTGCCAGCAGTTTATTCCCCCCGGTCCCGCTAGAGACCCAGTACTTC. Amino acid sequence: CASSLFPPVPLETQYF.

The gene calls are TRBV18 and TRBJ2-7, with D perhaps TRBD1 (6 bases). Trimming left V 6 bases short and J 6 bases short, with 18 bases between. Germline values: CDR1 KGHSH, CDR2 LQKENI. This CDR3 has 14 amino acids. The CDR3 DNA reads TGTGCCAGCTCCGAACTTGGGACATGGGGCGAGCAGTACTTC. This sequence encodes CASSELGTWGEQYF.

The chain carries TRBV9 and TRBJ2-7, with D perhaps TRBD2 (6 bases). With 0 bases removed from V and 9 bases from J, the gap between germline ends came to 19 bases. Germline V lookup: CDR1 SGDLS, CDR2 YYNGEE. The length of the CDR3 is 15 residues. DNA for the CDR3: TGTGCCAGCAGCGTAGGGGCGGGGCCCTACCACGGGCAGTACTTC. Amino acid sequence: CASSVGAGPYHGQYF.